This T cell receptor (beta chain) emerged from a study of blood T cell repertoires in COVID-19. About the research overall: Acute-phase and convalescent COVID-19 samples originated in the United States, Italy and Spain. Sources were T cells, B-cell-depleted T cells, or PBMCs; the material itself was cDNA or gDNA.

Authors' processing steps: Estimated nucleated cell counts came from reference gene primer amplification. Clones were read by immunoSEQ multiplex PCR, and TCRdb kept only the in-frame ones, dropping some. The V and J calls and clone size were taken over from that table, and D and trimming were inferred from the DNA. Of some 26,000 clones in the sample, around 70% were seen once. The CDR3 is made up of 16 amino acids. Germline CDR1 and CDR2: SEHNR and FQNEAQ (reference sequence). V was cut by 8 bases and J by 0 bases, with 16 bases left in between. The source of this sequence is a woman over 75 with acute or convalescent COVID-19. Sequencing was carried out using peripheral blood. The chain has TRBV7-9 and TRBJ2-2; maybe TRBD1 (6 bases). The CDR3 sequence is CASPKSGATNTGELFF. As DNA, the CDR3 is TGTGCCAGCCCAAAATCAGGGGCCACGAACACCGGGGAGCTGTTTTTT.